The TCR beta chain under discussion was sequenced for a study of PD-1 blockade in classical Hodgkin lymphoma. For the study at large: Every 2 weeks, patients had 3 mg/kg nivolumab intravenously. Findings of the study overall: Initiation of nivolumab under 1 year after ASCT led to exclusion of patients.

Each patient's relapse followed autologous stem cell transplantation, and brentuximab vedotin exposure varied. Under best response, outcomes were complete response, partial response or progressive disease. Details on this clone: What it recognizes is unknown.

The germline V and J ends were trimmed by 3 bases and 4 bases, with 10 bases remaining between them. CDR1 is MNHNS, CDR2 SASEGT, per germline. This CDR3 is built from 14 residues. The repertoire was sequenced with immunoSEQ multiplex PCR; TCRdb's copy has only in-frame clones and lacks some. This table has 20,000 or so clones, over 65% appearing once. The chain links TRBV6-1 to TRBJ2-1, with a weak D call TRBD1 (5 bases). The sequenced sample was peripheral blood mononuclear cells (PBMCs), obtained before the second cycle of nivolumab. This receptor was identified in a human donor with classical Hodgkin lymphoma. CDR3 in amino acids: CASSEGRVYNEQFF. The CDR3 DNA reads TGTGCCAGCAGTGAGGGCAGGGTTTACAATGAGCAGTTCTTC.